This T cell receptor beta chain is drawn from a study of blood T cell repertoires in COVID-19. In the original workflow: How many nucleated cells were present was estimated from reference gene primer amplification. Profiling relied on immunoSEQ multiplex PCR, and the TCRdb table lists in-frame clones only, not all of them. The V and J calls and the clone size are those of that table, but D and trimming were determined from the DNA. The sample holds approximately 250,000 clones; around nine tenths are singletons and the top ten take around 9%. The CDR3 contains 17 residues. Germline V CDR1 and CDR2: LNHDA, SQIVND (reference sequence). The V segment lost 2 bases and the J segment 0 bases; nucleotides outside the gene matches: 6.

Sequencing was carried out using peripheral blood. The V call is TRBV19, the J call TRBJ1-1; TRBD1 matches 10 bases. The origin of this receptor is a man aged 40-50 years with active or convalescent COVID-19. The CDR3 loop is CASSILGTGVMNTEAFF. The CDR3 nucleotides are TGTGCCAGTAGTATACTGGGGACAGGGGTAATGAACACTGAAGCTTTCTTT.